The entry that follows covers one T cell receptor (beta chain) sequence. This entry belongs to a study of blood T cell repertoires in COVID-19. Clones were read by immunoSEQ multiplex PCR, and TCRdb kept only the in-frame ones, dropping some. The data hold some 89,000 clones, with approximately 90% observed a single time. Germline trimming cut 5 bases from V and 4 bases from J; bases unmatched to any gene: 10. The germline V gene encodes CDR1 SGDLS and CDR2 YYNGEE. The CDR3 sequence is 16 residues long. The specimen was peripheral blood. The source is a man in his sixties with acute or convalescent COVID-19. The genes are TRBV9 and TRBJ1-3, with TRBD1 matching over 9 bases. The CDR3 spells CASRPTGQGIGNTIYF. Written as DNA, the CDR3 is TGTGCCAGCAGACCTACCGGACAGGGGATAGGAAACACCATATATTTT.